Reported below is one T cell receptor (beta chain). The entry originates in a study of beta chain features in type 1 diabetes. The CDR3 contains 13 residues. With 8 bases removed from V and 5 bases from J, the gap between germline ends came to 13 bases. Germline CDR1 reads MNHNY; CDR2 reads SVGAGI (reference sequence). TCRB transcripts that were expressed got sequenced, as all of the isolated RNA had been reverse transcribed. Sequencing used immunoSEQ multiplex PCR; TCRdb keeps in-frame clones, though not all of them. Of about 340,000 clones listed, 7.5% to 9% were seen once; the top ten hold around 0.44%.

The source is a young woman in good health. Source material: central memory CD4+ T cells from blood. The genes are TRBV6-6 and TRBJ2-1; D not certain. CDR3 region: CASGQRRNNEQFF. In DNA form, the CDR3 reads TGTGCCAGCGGTCAGCGTCGAAACAATGAGCAGTTCTTC.